Described below is a single T cell receptor (beta chain) sequence and its context. Only a few counts were recorded for this clonotype. The antigen it recognizes is unknown. No clone much larger than this one lies a single base away; base qualities are absent. This specimen belongs to a study of response to subunit inactivated influenza vaccine (dated 2018 in TCRdb). Regarding the research as a whole: To follow how T cells responded to a trivalent subunit inactivated influenza vaccine, the researchers relied on deep quantitative profiling of the T cell receptor repertoire.

General findings and caveats noted by the study authors: The authors suggested that each seasonal influenza vaccination may recruit only a limited number of new T cells.

CDR3 length: 14 amino acids, cysteine to phenylalanine. Left in the record is the CDR3 DNA by itself, 42 bases read in frame from the first base. Relative to germline, V is missing 3 bases and J is missing 2 bases, with 6 bases of the junction outside any gene match. The germline V gene encodes CDR1 DFQATT and CDR2 SNEGSKA (reference sequence). Receptor libraries were prepared by RT-PCR. Sequenced using an Illumina HiSeq 2500. The raw public reads went through TCRdb reprocessing: fastp at Q25, MiXCR clone calling, in-frame beta chains kept. CDR3 protein sequences are deduplicated, and each keeps its most common genes and DNA. Here the sample has around 750,000 distinct CDR3 sequences; approximately 21% occur a single time. The top ten clones comprise roughly 10% of the sample.

This receptor was identified in a man in his forties or fifties who received an inactivated influenza vaccine. Donor details come from another sample of the same person, matched by shared clones. The source was PBMCs from blood, collected more than 4 days after vaccination. The chain uses TRBV20-1 and TRBJ2-7, with 8 central nucleotides matching TRBD1. The sequenced DNA: TGCAGTGCTAGCGCCGGGACAGGCCCCTACGAGCAGTACTTC. It translates as CSASAGTGPYEQYF.